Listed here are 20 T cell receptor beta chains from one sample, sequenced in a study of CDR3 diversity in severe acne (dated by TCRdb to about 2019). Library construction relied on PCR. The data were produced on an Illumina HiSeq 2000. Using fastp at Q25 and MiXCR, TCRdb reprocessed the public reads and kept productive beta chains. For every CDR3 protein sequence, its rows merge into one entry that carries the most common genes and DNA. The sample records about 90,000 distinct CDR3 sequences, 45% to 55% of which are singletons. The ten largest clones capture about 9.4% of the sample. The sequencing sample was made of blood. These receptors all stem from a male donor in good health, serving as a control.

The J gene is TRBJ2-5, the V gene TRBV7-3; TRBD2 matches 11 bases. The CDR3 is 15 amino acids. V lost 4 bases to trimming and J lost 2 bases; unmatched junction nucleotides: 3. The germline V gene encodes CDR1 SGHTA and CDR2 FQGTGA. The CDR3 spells CASSSIAGGQETQYF. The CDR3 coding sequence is TGTGCCAGCAGCTCGATAGCGGGGGGGCAAGAGACCCAGTACTTC.

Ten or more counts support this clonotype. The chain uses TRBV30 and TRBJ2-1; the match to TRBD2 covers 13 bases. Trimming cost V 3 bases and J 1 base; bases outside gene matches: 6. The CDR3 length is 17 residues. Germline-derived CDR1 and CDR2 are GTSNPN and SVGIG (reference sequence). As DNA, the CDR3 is TGTGCCTGGAGGCCCGGGACTAGCGGGGAGTCCTACAATGAGCAGTTCTTC. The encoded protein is CAWRPGTSGESYNEQFF.

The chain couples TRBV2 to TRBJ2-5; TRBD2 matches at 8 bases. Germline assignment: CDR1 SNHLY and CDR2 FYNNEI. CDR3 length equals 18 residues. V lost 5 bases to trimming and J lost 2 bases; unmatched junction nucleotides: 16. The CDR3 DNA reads TGTGCCAGCAGTTCGACCCGCTCTAGCGGGCGACCACAAGAGACCCAGTACTTC. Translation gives CASSSTRSSGRPQETQYF.

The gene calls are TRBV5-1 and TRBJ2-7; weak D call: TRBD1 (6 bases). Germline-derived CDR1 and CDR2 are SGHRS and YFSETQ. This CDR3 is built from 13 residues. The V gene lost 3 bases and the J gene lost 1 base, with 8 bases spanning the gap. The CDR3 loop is CASSWTVSYEQYF. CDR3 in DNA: TGCGCCAGCAGCTGGACAGTGTCCTACGAGCAGTACTTC.

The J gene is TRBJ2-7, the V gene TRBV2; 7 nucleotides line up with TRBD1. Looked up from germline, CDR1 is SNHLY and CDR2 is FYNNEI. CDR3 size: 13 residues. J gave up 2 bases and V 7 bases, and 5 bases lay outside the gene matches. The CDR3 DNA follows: TGTGCCAGCACTGGACAGGACACCTACGAGCAGTACTTC. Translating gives CASTGQDTYEQYF.

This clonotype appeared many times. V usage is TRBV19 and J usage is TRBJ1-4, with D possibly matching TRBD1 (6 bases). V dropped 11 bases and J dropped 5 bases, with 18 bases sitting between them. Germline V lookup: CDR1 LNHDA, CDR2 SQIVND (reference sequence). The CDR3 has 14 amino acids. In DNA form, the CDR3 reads TGTGCCTCCCTAGGGGGACCCAGGAATGAAAAACTGTTTTTT. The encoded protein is CASLGGPRNEKLFF.

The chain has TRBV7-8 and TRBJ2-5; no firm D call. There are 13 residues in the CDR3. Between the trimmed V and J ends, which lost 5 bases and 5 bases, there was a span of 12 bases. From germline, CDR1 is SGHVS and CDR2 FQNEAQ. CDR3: CASSLPGTETQYF. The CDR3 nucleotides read TGTGCCAGCAGCCTCCCGGGCACGGAGACCCAGTACTTC.

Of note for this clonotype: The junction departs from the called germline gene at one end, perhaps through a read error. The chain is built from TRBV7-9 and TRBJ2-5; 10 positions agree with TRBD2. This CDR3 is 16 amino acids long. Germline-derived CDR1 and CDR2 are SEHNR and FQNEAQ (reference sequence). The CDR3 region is CASSLAGGSYQETQYF. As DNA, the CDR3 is TGTGCCAGCAGTTTAGCGGGAGGCTCGTACCAAGAGACCCAGTACTTC.

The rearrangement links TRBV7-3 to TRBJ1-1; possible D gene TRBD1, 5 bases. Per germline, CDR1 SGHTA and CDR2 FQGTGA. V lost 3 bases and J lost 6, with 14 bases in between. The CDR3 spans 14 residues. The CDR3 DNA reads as TGTGCCAGCAGCTTCAGGGATGGGGTCGCTGAAGCTTTCTTT. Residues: CASSFRDGVAEAFF. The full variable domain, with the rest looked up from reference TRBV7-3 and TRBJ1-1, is GAGVSQTPSNKVTEKGKYVELRCDPISGHTALYWYRQSLGQGPEFLIYFQGTGAADDSGLPNDRFFAVRPEGSVSTLKIQRTERGDSAVYLCASSFRDGVAEAFFGQGTRLTVV.

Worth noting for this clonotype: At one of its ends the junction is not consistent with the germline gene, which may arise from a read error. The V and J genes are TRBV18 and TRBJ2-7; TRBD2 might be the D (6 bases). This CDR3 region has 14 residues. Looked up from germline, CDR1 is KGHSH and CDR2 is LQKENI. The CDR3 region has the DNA TGTGCCAGCTCACCGAGCGGGCCTCCCTACGAGCAGCACTTC. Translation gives CASSPSGPPYEQHF.

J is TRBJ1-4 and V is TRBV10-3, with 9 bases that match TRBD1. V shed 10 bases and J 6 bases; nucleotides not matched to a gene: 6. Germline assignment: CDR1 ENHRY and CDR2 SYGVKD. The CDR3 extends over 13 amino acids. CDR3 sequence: CASRTGEDEKLFF. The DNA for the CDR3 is TGTGCCAGCAGGACAGGGGAGGATGAAAAACTGTTTTTT.

The CDR3 coding sequence is TGCAGCGTTGTTTTCGGACAGGGCTACGAGCAGTACTTC. Amino acids: CSVVFGQGYEQYF. The genes are TRBV29-1 and TRBJ2-7; 8 positions match TRBD1. CDR3 length: 13 amino acids. The V gene end was trimmed by 4 bases and the J gene end by 3 bases; junction bases not matched to a gene: 5. The germline V gene encodes CDR1 SQVTM and CDR2 ANQGSEA.

The DNA for the CDR3 is TGTGCCAGCAGCCAAGAGCAGGCGGGAGGCTCCTACGAGCAGTACTTC. Its protein is CASSQEQAGGSYEQYF. The chain has TRBV11-3 and TRBJ2-7; 8 positions agree with TRBD2. CDR3 size: 16 residues. After removal of 5 bases from V and 0 bases from J, the junction contained 9 bases not matched to a gene. Germline CDR1 SGHNT, CDR2 YENEEA.

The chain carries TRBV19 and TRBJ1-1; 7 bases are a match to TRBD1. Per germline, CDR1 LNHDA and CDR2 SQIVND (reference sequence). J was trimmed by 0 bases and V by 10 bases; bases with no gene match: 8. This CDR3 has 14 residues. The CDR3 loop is CATQAGQLNTEAFF. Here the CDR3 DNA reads TGTGCCACCCAGGCGGGACAGTTGAACACTGAAGCTTTCTTT.

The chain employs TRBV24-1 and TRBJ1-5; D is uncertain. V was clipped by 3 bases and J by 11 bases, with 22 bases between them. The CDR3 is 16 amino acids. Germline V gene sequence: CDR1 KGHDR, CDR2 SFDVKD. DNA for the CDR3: TGTGCCACCAGTGATCCTTCGACTAGAAATGAAGAGACCCAGCATTTT. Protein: CATSDPSTRNEETQHF.

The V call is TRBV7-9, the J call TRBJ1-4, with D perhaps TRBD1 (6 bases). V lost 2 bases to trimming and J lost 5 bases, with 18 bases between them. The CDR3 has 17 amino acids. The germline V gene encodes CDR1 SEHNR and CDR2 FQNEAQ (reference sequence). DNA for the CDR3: TGTGCCAGCAGCTTACAGGGCGGGGGGGCAATAAATGAAAAACTGTTTTTT. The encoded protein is CASSLQGGGAINEKLFF. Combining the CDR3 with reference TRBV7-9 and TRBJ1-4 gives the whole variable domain DTGVSQNPRHKITKRGQNVTFRCDPISEHNRLYWYRQTLGQGPEFLTYFQNEAQLEKSRLLSDRFSAERPKGSFSTLEIQRTEQGDSAMYLCASSLQGGGAINEKLFFGSGTQLSVL.

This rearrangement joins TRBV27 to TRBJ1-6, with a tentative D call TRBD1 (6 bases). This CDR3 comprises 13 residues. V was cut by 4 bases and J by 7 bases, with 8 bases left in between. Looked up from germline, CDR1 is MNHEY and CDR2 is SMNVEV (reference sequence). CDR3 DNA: TGTGCCAGCAGTTCTACAGGGAATTCACCCCTCCACTTT. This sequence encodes CASSSTGNSPLHF.

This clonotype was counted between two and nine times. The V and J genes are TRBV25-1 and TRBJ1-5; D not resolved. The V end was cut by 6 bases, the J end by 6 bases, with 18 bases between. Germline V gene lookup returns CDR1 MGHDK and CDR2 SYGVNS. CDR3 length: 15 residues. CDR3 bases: TGTGCCAGCAGCTTGGCAGTGAGAGTGGCTCAGCCCCAGCATTTT. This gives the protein CASSLAVRVAQPQHF.

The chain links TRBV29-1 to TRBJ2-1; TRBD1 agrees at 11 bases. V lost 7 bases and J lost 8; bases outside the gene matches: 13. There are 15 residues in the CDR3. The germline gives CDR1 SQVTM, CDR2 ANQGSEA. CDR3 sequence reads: CSAKGDRGSGHEQFF. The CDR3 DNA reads TGCAGCGCTAAAGGGGACAGGGGGTCAGGGCATGAGCAGTTCTTC.

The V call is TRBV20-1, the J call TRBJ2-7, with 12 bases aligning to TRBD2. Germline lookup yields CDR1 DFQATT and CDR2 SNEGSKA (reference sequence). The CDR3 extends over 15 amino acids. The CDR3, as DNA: TGCAGCCCGAAACCTGGACTAGCGGGAACCTACGAGCAGTACTTC. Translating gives CSPKPGLAGTYEQYF.